The rows below give T cell receptor beta chains drawn from one sample of a study of circulating CD8 cells and anti-PD-1 response in melanoma. MiXCR, run by TCRdb on the reads, gives a single entry per CDR3 protein. In the table there are around 2,400 distinct CDR3 sequences, 7.9% of which are singletons. Sequencing was performed on CD8+ T cells from PBMCs, taken at baseline or after one month of anti-PD-1 therapy (not recorded which). Receptors originate from a human donor with melanoma. Both conserved end residues are part of each CDR3. The order of the fields is J gene, clone size, D gene, V gene, CDR3 DNA, CDR3 protein. D genes are given only for firm matches. A row's size may be missing; if present it is once, few, many or a size class.

TRBJ1-4 | medium-sized | - | TRBV19 | TGTGCCAGTAGTATCGCCGGGGCAGGGATGGGCTTAGAGGAAAAACTGTTTTTT | CASSIAGAGMGLEEKLFF
TRBJ1-1 | few | - | TRBV5-1 | TGCGCCAGCAGCTTTCTGGACGGCCTGAACACTGAAGCTTTCTTT | CASSFLDGLNTEAFF
TRBJ1-2 | medium-sized | - | TRBV28 | TGTGCCAGCAGTTCCCATCGGCAGGACGGCTACACCTTC | CASSSHRQDGYTF
TRBJ2-7 | medium-sized | TRBD1 | TRBV19 | TGTGCCAGTAGTATGGGACAGGGATACGAGCAGTACTTC | CASSMGQGYEQYF
TRBJ2-3 | medium-sized | TRBD1 | TRBV7-9 | TGTGCCAGCAGCCCGAGGGACAGGGCGGCAGATACGCAGTATTTT | CASSPRDRAADTQYF
TRBJ2-7 | few | TRBD2 | TRBV7-8 | TGTGCCAGCAGCCTCGGGCCGGGGGGTGACGAGCAGTACTTC | CASSLGPGGDEQYF
TRBJ2-1 | medium-sized | - | TRBV2 | TGTGCCAGCAGTTACCGGGCTCCTATCAACAATGAGCAGTTCTTC | CASSYRAPINNEQFF
TRBJ2-2 | medium-sized | TRBD1 | TRBV6-1 | TGTGCCAGCAGTGAGGACAGGGACACCGGGGAGCTGTTTTTT | CASSEDRDTGELFF
TRBJ2-7 | medium-sized | - | TRBV27 | TGTGCCAGCAGTCTACAGGGCTCCTACGAGCAGTACTTC | CASSLQGSYEQYF
TRBJ2-1 | medium-sized | TRBD2 | TRBV6-6 | TGTGCCAGCAGGCTAGCGGGGGAGTTCTCCTACAATGAGCAGTTCTTC | CASRLAGEFSYNEQFF
TRBJ1-1 | medium-sized | - | TRBV19 | TGTGCCAGTAGCGACAGTGATAGCGCCATGAACACTGAAGCTTTCTTT | CASSDSDSAMNTEAFF
TRBJ2-1 | medium-sized | TRBD2 | TRBV11-1 | TGTGCCAGCAGCTTTTTACGGGGGGGAGTCAATGAGCAGTTCTTC | CASSFLRGGVNEQFF
TRBJ1-1 | - | - | TRBV19 | TGTGCCAGTGACGCGAACACTGAAGCTTTCTTT | CASDANTEAFF
TRBJ2-3 | medium-sized | - | TRBV2 | TGTGCCAGCAGTGAGGTCACCTCTAGCACAGATACGCAGTATTTT | CASSEVTSSTDTQYF
TRBJ2-1 | medium-sized | TRBD2 | TRBV4-1 | TGCGCCAGCAGCCAAGCAGCGGGGGGCCTAAATGAGCAGTTCTTC | CASSQAAGGLNEQFF
TRBJ1-2 | few | - | TRBV19 | TGTGCCAGTAGTACAGGGGCGGCTGGCTACACCTTC | CASSTGAAGYTF
TRBJ2-7 | medium-sized | - | TRBV5-1 | TGCGCCAGCAGCTTGGGGGACCGCGACTACGAGCAGTACTTC | CASSLGDRDYEQYF
TRBJ2-3 | medium-sized | - | TRBV27 | TGTGCCAGCAGTTTCCCCTTTATGGGCACAGATACGCAGTATTTT | CASSFPFMGTDTQYF
TRBJ1-1 | medium-sized | - | TRBV28 | TGTGCCAGCAGTTTGAAAAGATTTTACCGAACACCTTTCTTT | CASSLKRFYRTPFF
TRBJ1-1 | medium-sized | - | TRBV3-1 | TGTGCCAGCAGCCCAAGCGGGGAGTACACTGAAGCTTTCTTT | CASSPSGEYTEAFF
TRBJ2-1 | few | TRBD1 | TRBV19 | TGTGCCAGTAGTATAACAGGGGGCGACGTCTACAATGAGCAGTTCTTC | CASSITGGDVYNEQFF
TRBJ1-2 | medium-sized | TRBD1 | TRBV19 | TGTGCCAGTAGTCCGACCGTGACAGGGTACTATGGCTACACCTTC | CASSPTVTGYYGYTF
TRBJ1-5 | large | - | TRBV28 | TGTGCCAGCAGTATGAGACACGAGAATCAGCCCCAGCATTTT | CASSMRHENQPQHF
TRBJ2-1 | few | - | TRBV20-1 | TGCAGTGAGGGAGCGGACTCGGACAATGGGCAGTTCTTC | CSEGADSDNGQFF
TRBJ2-3 | medium-sized | - | TRBV14 | TGTGCCAGCAGCCAAGAGAACACAGATACGCAGTATTTT | CASSQENTDTQYF
TRBJ1-1 | medium-sized | - | TRBV6-5 | TGTGCCAGCAGTTACTCGAATCAGATGAATGAAGCTTTCTTT | CASSYSNQMNEAFF
TRBJ2-7 | medium-sized | - | TRBV19 | TGTGCCAGTTCCACCGCTGACCAGAGCTCCTACGAGCAGTACTTC | CASSTADQSSYEQYF
TRBJ1-6 | medium-sized | TRBD1 | TRBV7-2 | TGTGCCAGCAGAACTATGGGACAGGCGAATTCACCCCTCCACTTT | CASRTMGQANSPLHF
TRBJ2-7 | medium-sized | - | TRBV6-5 | TGTGCCAGCAGTTACTCCCTAGGCGACGAGCAGTACTTC | CASSYSLGDEQYF
TRBJ1-3 | medium-sized | - | TRBV27 | TGTGCCAGCAGTCTTGTGGGGGGCTCTGGAAACACCATATATTTT | CASSLVGGSGNTIYF
TRBJ1-5 | medium-sized | - | TRBV5-6 | TGTGCCAGCAGCAGGGGTTTTGGGAATCAGCCCCAGCATTTT | CASSRGFGNQPQHF
TRBJ2-7 | few | - | TRBV19 | TGTGCCAGTAGTGCCAGTTACGAGCAGTACTTC | CASSASYEQYF
TRBJ2-7 | medium-sized | TRBD2 | TRBV28 | TGTGCCAGCAGCCCATTGAGCGGGGGAGCCTACGAGCAGTACTTC | CASSPLSGGAYEQYF
TRBJ2-1 | medium-sized | - | TRBV7-3 | TGTGCCAGCAGCTTAATCCCGGATGAGCAGTTCTTC | CASSLIPDEQFF
TRBJ2-5 | medium-sized | - | TRBV9 | TGTGCCAGCAGCGTAGGGCTAGTGAGTTTCCCAGAGACCCAGTACTTC | CASSVGLVSFPETQYF
TRBJ1-2 | medium-sized | - | TRBV28 | TGTGCCAGCAGTTTAGATACCCCAGGGAACTATGGCTACACCTTC | CASSLDTPGNYGYTF
TRBJ2-2 | - | - | TRBV19 | TGTGCCAGCCTAGGGGGTCCCGGGGAGCTGTTTTTT | CASLGGPGELFF
TRBJ1-6 | few | - | TRBV12-3/TRBV12-4 | TGTGCCAGCAGCCCCGTGTCCGGGAATTCACCCCTCCACTTT | CASSPVSGNSPLHF
TRBJ1-5 | medium-sized | - | TRBV21-1 | TGTGCCAGCAGGCCCCTCCGGAGGGCCAATCAGCCCCAGCATTTT | CASRPLRRANQPQHF
TRBJ2-7 | medium-sized | - | TRBV20-1 | TGCAGTGCTATTGGCGGGGGCGCCGGGGGCGAGCAGTACTTC | CSAIGGGAGGEQYF
TRBJ2-2 | medium-sized | - | TRBV6-4 | TGTGCCAGCAGTGACTCAGTGTCAGCGAACACCGGGGAGCTGTTTTTT | CASSDSVSANTGELFF